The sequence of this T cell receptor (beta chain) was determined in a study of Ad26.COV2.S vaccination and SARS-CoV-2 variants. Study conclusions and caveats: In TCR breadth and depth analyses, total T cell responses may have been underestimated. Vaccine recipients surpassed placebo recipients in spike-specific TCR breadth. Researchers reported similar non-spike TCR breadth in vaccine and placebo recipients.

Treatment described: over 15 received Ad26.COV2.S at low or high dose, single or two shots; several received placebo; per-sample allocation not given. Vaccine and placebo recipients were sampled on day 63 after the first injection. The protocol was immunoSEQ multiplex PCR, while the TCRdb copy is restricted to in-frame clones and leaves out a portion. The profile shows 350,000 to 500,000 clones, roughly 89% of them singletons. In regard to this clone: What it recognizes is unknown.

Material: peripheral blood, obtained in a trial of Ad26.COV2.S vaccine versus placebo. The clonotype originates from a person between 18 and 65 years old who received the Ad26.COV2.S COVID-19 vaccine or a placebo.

In nucleotides, the CDR3 is TGCGCCAGCAGCTTGTCGCAGGGATATGGCTACACCTTC. Its translation is CASSLSQGYGYTF. This sequence joins TRBV5-1 and TRBJ1-2, with a possible D match to TRBD1 (5 bases). CDR3 size: 13 residues. Per the germline V gene, CDR1 is SGHRS and CDR2 is YFSETQ. Trimming removed 1 base at V and 5 bases at J, with 9 bases between.